This TCR beta chain was captured in a study of OX40 agonist ivuxolimab in advanced cancers. V lost 4 bases and J lost 1; bases outside the gene matches: 2. The CDR3 has 16 residues. Germline V lookup: CDR1 SEHNR, CDR2 FQNEAQ (reference sequence). Clones were read by immunoSEQ multiplex PCR, and TCRdb kept only the in-frame ones, dropping some. This table has 74,000 or so clones, 85% to 90% appearing once. This receptor was identified in an adult with an advanced solid tumor such as melanoma, head and neck, liver or kidney cancer. This chain uses TRBV7-9 with TRBJ2-3; 13 positions agree with TRBD2. The source material was CD4+ or CD8+ T cells sorted from blood, sampled in a trial of the OX40 agonist ivuxolimab. The CDR3 here is CASSSGLAGGTDTQYF. The CDR3 DNA sequence: TGTGCCAGCAGCTCCGGACTAGCGGGGGGCACAGATACGCAGTATTTT.